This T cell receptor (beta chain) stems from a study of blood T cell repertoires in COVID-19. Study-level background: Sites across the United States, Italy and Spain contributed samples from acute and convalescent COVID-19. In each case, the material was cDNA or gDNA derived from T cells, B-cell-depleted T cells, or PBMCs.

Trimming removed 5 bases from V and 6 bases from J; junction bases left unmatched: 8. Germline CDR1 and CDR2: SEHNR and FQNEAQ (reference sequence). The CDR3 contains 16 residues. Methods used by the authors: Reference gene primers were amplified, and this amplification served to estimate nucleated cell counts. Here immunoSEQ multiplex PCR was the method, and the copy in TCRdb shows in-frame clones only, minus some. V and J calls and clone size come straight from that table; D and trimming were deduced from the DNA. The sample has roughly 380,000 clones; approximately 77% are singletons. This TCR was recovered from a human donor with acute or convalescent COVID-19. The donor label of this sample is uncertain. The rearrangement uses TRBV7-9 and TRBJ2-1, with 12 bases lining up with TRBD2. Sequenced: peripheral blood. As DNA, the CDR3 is TGTGCCAGCAGCGCAAGGGGACTAGCGGGTGGCAATGAGCAGTTCTTC. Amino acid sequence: CASSARGLAGGNEQFF.